One T cell receptor (beta chain) is described in this entry. In this sample, this clonotype turned up many times. There is no known antigen for this receptor. No clone much larger than this one lies a single base away; base qualities are absent. These data belong to a study of T cell repertoires in cytomegalovirus infection (dated by TCRdb to the late 2010s). Study-level background: The HLA type of each donor mattered for the analysis, because public TCR beta signatures pointed to carriage of CMV infection along with the matching HLA type. The investigation overall reported the following: In the ex vivo response, HLA-C-restricted CMV-specific TCR beta clonotypes were dominant, and in two of eight donors the single most frequent clonotype came from this HLA-C-restricted group. Carriers of CMV infection plus the relevant HLA type were discriminated by the cumulative frequency of public TCR beta family members in the study cohort and in an independent roughly 350-donor cohort.

The CDR3 measures 13 amino acids from cysteine to phenylalanine. Left in the record is the CDR3 DNA by itself, 39 bases read in frame from the first base. The junction shows trimming of 5 bases on V and 6 bases on J, plus 13 bases between the germline ends. Data came from an Illumina HiSeq 1500. TCRdb handled the public reads itself, with Q25 trimming in fastp and clone calling in MiXCR, and kept productive beta chains. Merged by CDR3 protein, the rows form single entries marked with the most common genes and DNA. This sample lists hundreds of thousands of distinct CDR3 sequences; 24% were detected once. 8% of the sample comes from the top ten.

The rearranged segments are TRBV12-3 or TRBV12-4 and TRBJ1-2; 6 matching bases give a weak D call of TRBD1. The clonotype was recovered from a human donor in good health (CMV status not recorded). Some clones in this sample may be carry-over from other donors' samples. Sequencing was done on a sample of CD8+ T cells from PBMCs. The CDR3 here reads CASSEGGAHGYTF. The sequenced DNA: TGTGCCAGCAGTGAAGGGGGGGCGCATGGCTACACCTTC.